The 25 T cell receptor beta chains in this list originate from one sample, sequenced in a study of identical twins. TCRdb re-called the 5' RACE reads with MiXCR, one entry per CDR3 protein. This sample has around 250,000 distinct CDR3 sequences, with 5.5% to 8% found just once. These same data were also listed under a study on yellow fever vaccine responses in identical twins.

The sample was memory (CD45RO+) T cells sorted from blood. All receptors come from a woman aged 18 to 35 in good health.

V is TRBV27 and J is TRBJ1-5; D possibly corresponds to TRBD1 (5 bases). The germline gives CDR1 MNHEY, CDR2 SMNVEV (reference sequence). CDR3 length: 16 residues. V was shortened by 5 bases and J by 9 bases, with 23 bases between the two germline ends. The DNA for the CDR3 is TGTGCCAGCAGTCCTGTCTCCGGGACCCCCGGTGGGCCCCAGCATTTT. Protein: CASSPVSGTPGGPQHF.

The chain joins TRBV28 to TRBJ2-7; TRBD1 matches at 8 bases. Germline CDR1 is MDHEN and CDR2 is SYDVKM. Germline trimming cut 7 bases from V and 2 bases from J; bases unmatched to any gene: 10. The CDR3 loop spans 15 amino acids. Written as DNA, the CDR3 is TGTGCCAGCACCACTCGGACAGGGAGAGCCTACGAGCAGTACTTC. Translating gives CASTTRTGRAYEQYF.

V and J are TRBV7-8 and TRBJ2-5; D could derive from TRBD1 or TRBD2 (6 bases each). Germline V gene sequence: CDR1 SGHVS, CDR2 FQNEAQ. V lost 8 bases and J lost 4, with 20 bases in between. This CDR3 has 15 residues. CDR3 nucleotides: TGTGCCAGCCTTGAAAAAAGGGGGGTTGCAGAGACCCAGTACTTC. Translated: CASLEKRGVAETQYF.

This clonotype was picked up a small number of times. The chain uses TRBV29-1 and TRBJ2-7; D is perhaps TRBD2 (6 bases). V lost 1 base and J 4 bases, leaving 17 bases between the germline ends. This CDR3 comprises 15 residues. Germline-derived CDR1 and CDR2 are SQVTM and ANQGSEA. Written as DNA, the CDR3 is TGCAGCGTTGAAGTAAGGGCTAGCGCTGGGTACGAGCAGTACGTC. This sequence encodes CSVEVRASAGYEQYV.

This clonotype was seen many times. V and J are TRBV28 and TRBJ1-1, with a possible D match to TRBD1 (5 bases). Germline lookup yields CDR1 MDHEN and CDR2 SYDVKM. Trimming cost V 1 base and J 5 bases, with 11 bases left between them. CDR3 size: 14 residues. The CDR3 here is CASSLFGGMTEAFF. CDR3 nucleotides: TGTGCCAGCAGTTTATTCGGGGGGATGACTGAAGCTTTCTTT.

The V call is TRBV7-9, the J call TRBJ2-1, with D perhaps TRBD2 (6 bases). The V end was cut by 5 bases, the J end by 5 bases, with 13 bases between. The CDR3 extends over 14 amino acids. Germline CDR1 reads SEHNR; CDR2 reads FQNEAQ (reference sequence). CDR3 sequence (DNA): TGTGCCAGCAGCCCCAGCGGGTTTAACAATGAGCAGTTCTTC. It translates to CASSPSGFNNEQFF.

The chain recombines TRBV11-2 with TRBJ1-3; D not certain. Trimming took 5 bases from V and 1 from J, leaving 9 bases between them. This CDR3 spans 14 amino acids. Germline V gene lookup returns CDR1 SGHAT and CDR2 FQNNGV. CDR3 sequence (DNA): TGTGCCAGCAGCCACCCGGGGTCTGGAAACACCATATATTTT. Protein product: CASSHPGSGNTIYF. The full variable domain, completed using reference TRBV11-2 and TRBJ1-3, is EAGVAQSPRYKIIEKRQSVAFWCNPISGHATLYWYQQILGQGPKLLIQFQNNGVVDDSQLPKDRFSAERLKGVDSTLKIQPAKLEDSAVYLCASSHPGSGNTIYFGEGSWLTVV.

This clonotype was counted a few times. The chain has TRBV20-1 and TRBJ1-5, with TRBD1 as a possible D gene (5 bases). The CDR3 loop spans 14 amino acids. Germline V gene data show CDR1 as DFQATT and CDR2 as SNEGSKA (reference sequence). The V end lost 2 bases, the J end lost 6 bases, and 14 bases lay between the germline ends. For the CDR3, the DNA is TGCAGTGCTAGAAATCAGGGCGGCGGTCAGCCCCAGCATTTT. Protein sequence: CSARNQGGGQPQHF.

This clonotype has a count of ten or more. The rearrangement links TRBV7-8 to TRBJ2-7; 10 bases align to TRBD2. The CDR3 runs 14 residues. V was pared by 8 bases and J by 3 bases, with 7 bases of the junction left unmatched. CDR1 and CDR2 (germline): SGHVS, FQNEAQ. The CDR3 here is CASGLAGGLYEQYF. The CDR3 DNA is TGTGCCAGCGGGTTAGCGGGAGGACTCTACGAGCAGTACTTC.

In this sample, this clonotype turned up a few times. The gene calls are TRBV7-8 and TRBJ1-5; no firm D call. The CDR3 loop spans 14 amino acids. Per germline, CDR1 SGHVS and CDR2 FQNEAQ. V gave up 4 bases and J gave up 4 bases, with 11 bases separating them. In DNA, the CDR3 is TGTGCCAGCAGCTCTGTAATCTTAAATCAGCCCCAGCATTTT. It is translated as CASSSVILNQPQHF.

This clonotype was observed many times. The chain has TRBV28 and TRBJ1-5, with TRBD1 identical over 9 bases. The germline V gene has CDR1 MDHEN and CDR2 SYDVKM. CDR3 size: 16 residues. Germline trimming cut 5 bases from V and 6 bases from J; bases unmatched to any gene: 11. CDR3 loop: CASSPTGTGTLQPQHF. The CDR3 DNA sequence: TGTGCCAGCAGTCCCACCGGGACAGGGACCCTTCAGCCCCAGCATTTT.

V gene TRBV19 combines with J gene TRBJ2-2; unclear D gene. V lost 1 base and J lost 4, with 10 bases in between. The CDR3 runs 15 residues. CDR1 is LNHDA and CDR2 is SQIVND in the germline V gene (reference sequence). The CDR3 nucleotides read TGTGCCAGTAGTATAGCGGGCTCGGGCACCGGGGAGCTGTTTTTT. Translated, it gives CASSIAGSGTGELFF.

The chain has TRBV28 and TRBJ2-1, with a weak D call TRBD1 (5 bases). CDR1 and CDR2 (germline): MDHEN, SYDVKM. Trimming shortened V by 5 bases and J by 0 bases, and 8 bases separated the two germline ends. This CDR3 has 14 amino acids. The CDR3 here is CASSKGISYNEQFF. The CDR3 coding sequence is TGTGCCAGCAGTAAGGGGATCTCCTACAATGAGCAGTTCTTC.

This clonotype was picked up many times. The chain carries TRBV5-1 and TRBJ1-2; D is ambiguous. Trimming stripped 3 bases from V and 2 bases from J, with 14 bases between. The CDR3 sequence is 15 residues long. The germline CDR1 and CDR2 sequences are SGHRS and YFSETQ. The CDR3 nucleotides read TGCGCCAGCAGCTCCCACACCGTCACAAACTATGGCTACACCTTC. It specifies CASSSHTVTNYGYTF.

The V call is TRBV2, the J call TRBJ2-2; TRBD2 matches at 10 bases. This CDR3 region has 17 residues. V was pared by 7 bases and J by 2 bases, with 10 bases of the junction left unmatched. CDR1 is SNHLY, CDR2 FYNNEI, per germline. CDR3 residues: CASMASGSIRNTGELFF. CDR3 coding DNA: TGTGCCAGCATGGCTAGCGGGAGCATTAGAAACACCGGGGAGCTGTTTTTT.

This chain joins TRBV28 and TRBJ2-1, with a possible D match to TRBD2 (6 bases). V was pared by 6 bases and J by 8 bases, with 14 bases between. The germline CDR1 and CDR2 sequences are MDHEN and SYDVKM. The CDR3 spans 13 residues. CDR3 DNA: TGTGCCAGCAGCCCCGGGGGAACCGATGAGCAGTTCTTC. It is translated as CASSPGGTDEQFF.

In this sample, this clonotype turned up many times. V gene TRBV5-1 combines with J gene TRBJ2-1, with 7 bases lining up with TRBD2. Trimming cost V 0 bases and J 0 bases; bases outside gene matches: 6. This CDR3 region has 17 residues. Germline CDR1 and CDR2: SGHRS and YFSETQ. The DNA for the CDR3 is TGCGCCAGCAGCTTGGTCCCAGCGGGAAGCTCCTACAATGAGCAGTTCTTC. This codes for CASSLVPAGSSYNEQFF.

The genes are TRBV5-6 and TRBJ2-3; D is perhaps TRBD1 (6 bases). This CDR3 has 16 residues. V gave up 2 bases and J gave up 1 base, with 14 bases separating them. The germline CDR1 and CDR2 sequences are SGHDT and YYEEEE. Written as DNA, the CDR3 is TGTGCCAGCAGCTTTCGGACAGCCGTCCGCACAGATACGCAGTATTTT. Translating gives CASSFRTAVRTDTQYF.

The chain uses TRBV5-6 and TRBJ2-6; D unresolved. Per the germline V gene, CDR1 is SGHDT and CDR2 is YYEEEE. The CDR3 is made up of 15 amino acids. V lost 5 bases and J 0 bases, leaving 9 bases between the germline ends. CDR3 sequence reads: CASRRRSSGANVLTF. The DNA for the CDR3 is TGTGCCAGCAGACGACGGAGCTCTGGGGCCAACGTCCTGACTTTC.

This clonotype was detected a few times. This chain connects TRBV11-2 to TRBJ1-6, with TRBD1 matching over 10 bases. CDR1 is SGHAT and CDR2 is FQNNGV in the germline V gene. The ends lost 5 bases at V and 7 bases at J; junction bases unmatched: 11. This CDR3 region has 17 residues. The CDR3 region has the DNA TGTGCCAGCAGCGTAAGCCCAGGACAGGGGGGAAATTCACCCCTCCACTTT. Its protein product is CASSVSPGQGGNSPLHF.

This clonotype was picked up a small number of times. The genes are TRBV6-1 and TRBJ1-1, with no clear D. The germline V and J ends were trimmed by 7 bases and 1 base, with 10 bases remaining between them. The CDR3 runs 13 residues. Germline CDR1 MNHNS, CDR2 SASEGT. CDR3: CASKRTANTEAFF. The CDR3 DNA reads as TGTGCCAGCAAGAGAACAGCGAACACTGAAGCTTTCTTT.

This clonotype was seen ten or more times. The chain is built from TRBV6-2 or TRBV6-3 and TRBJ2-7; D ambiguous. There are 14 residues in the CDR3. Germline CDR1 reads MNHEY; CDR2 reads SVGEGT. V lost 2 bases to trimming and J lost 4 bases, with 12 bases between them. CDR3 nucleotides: TGTGCCAGCAGTTACAGTCCCCGGCCATACGAGCAGTACGTC. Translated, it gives CASSYSPRPYEQYV.

In DNA, the CDR3 is TGTGCCAGCAGTTACGCAGGGACAGGGGAGGATAATTCACCCCTCCACTTT. As protein: CASSYAGTGEDNSPLHF. V and J are TRBV6-5 and TRBJ1-6, with 10 bases matching TRBD1. Per the germline V gene, CDR1 is MNHEY and CDR2 is SVGAGI. CDR3 length: 17 amino acids. V lost 2 bases, J lost 5 bases, and 6 bases stayed unmatched.

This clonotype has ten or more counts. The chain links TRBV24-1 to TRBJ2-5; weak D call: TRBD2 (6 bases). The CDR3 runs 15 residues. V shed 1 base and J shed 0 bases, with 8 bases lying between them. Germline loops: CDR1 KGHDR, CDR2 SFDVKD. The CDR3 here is CATSDFRGNQETQYF. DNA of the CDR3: TGTGCCACCAGTGATTTTCGGGGGAACCAAGAGACCCAGTACTTC.

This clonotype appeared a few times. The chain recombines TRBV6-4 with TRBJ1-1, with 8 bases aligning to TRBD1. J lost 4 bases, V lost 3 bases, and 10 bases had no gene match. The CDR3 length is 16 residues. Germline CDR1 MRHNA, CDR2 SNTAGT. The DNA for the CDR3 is TGTGCCAGCAGTGAACAGGGGGGCGAGGGGGGCACTGAAGCTTTCTTT. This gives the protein CASSEQGGEGGTEAFF.